Described below is a single TCR beta chain sequence and its context. The data were taken from a study of blood T cell repertoires in COVID-19. Study-level background: COVID-19 samples, acute and convalescent, were from the United States, Italy and Spain. Sources were T cells, B-cell-depleted T cells, or PBMCs; the material itself was cDNA or gDNA.

In the study's own analysis: Cell counts per sample came from amplifying reference gene primers. Profiled with immunoSEQ multiplex PCR; TCRdb holds only in-frame clones, not every one. V, J and clone size derive from that table, while D and trimming were established from the DNA sequence. Among around 230,000 clones listed, 80% to 90% were seen once. The clonotype comes from a man aged 40-49 years with acute or convalescent COVID-19. The sample taken for sequencing was peripheral blood.

The CDR3 loop is CASSYDRGPSYEQYF. Written as DNA, the CDR3 is TGTGCCAGCAGTTACGACAGGGGACCCTCCTACGAGCAGTACTTC. The rearrangement uses TRBV6-5 and TRBJ2-7; TRBD1 matches at 8 bases. CDR1 and CDR2 (germline): MNHEY, SVGAGI. The CDR3 has 15 amino acids. Germline trimming cut 2 bases from V and 0 bases from J; bases unmatched to any gene: 3.